One and the same sample provided the 15 T cell receptor beta chains below, sequenced in a study of blood T cell repertoires in COVID-19. Some clones are missing from TCRdb's copy, which holds only in-frame ones; the method was immunoSEQ multiplex PCR. The sample carries about 300,000 clones, around nine tenths recorded once. Input material: peripheral blood. These receptors all come from a man aged 70-80 years with acute or convalescent COVID-19.

Details on this clone: This may be a read error, as it is one base from a much larger clone. This chain joins TRBV5-1 and TRBJ2-7; D unclear. The CDR3 length is 11 residues. Germline-derived CDR1 and CDR2 are SGHRS and YFSETQ. Trimming cost V 3 bases and J 3 bases, with 4 bases left between them. The DNA of the CDR3 is TGCGCCAGCAGCTCGAGCTACGAGCAGTACTTC. Translating it yields CASSSSYEQYF.

The table lists this clone with a few counts. The chain employs TRBV7-2 and TRBJ1-6; a possible D gene is TRBD1 (5 bases). With 1 base removed from V and 10 bases from J, the gap between germline ends came to 8 bases. The CDR3 has 13 residues. CDR1 is SGHTA, CDR2 FQGNSA, per germline. This chain's CDR3 is CASSLGTFSPLHF. CDR3 bases: TGTGCCAGCAGCTTAGGGACATTCTCACCCCTCCACTTT.

V is TRBV7-9 and J is TRBJ1-4; D is perhaps TRBD1 (6 bases). The CDR3 is 15 residues long. Trimming shortened V by 4 bases and J by 8 bases, and 17 bases separated the two germline ends. Looked up from germline, CDR1 is SEHNR and CDR2 is FQNEAQ (reference sequence). This chain's CDR3 is CASSSGSSGAEKLFF. The CDR3 bases are TGTGCCAGCAGCTCCGGGTCCTCAGGGGCCGAAAAACTGTTTTTT. Full variable domain (remainder filled in from reference TRBV7-9 and TRBJ1-4): DTGVSQNPRHKITKRGQNVTFRCDPISEHNRLYWYRQTLGQGPEFLTYFQNEAQLEKSRLLSDRFSAERPKGSFSTLEIQRTEQGDSAMYLCASSSGSSGAEKLFFGSGTQLSVL.

The chain carries TRBV7-2 and TRBJ2-1, with 8 bases matching TRBD2. Germline lookup yields CDR1 SGHTA and CDR2 FQGNSA. The CDR3 consists of 15 residues. J lost 9 bases, V lost 2 bases, and 9 bases had no gene match. The CDR3 protein is CASSLTSGSLAEQFF. Here the CDR3 DNA reads TGTGCCAGCAGCTTAACAAGCGGGAGTCTCGCTGAGCAGTTCTTC. The full variable domain, completed using reference TRBV7-2 and TRBJ2-1, is GAGVSQSPSNKVTEKGKDVELRCDPISGHTALYWYRQSLGQGLEFLIYFQGNSAPDKSGLPSDRFSAERTGGSVSTLTIQRTQQEDSAVYLCASSLTSGSLAEQFFGPGTRLTVL.

This sequence joins TRBV5-6 and TRBJ1-2; tentative D call: TRBD1 (6 bases). Germline assignment: CDR1 SGHDT and CDR2 YYEEEE. Trimming cost V 1 base and J 8 bases, with 24 bases left between them. The CDR3 spans 17 residues. The CDR3: CASSLSGIRDKLEGYTF. In nucleotides, the CDR3 is TGTGCCAGCAGCTTGTCGGGGATCCGGGACAAGCTTGAAGGCTACACCTTC.

This clone showed up many times. The genes are TRBV4-2 and TRBJ1-5; TRBD1 matches at 9 bases. Losses at the gene ends were 0 bases for V and 5 bases for J; bases not matched to a gene: 5. Germline V gene lookup returns CDR1 LGHNA and CDR2 YNFKEQ. The CDR3 totals 16 residues. CDR3 loop: CASSQEQGAADQPQHF. The CDR3 DNA sequence: TGTGCCAGCAGCCAAGAACAGGGGGCAGCGGATCAGCCCCAGCATTTT.

The rearrangement joins TRBV7-9 to TRBJ1-6; the D gene is possibly TRBD1 (5 bases). CDR3 length: 13 residues. Germline assignment: CDR1 SEHNR and CDR2 FQNEAQ (reference sequence). Deletions cut 5 bases from V and 10 bases from J, with 12 bases between. The CDR3 is CASSAGSGSPLHF. CDR3 DNA: TGTGCCAGCAGCGCAGGGTCCGGATCACCCCTCCACTTT.

V and J are TRBV7-2 and TRBJ2-5; D is possibly TRBD2 (6 bases). V shed 5 bases and J shed 1 base, with 17 bases lying between them. From germline, CDR1 is SGHTA and CDR2 FQGNSA. The CDR3 loop spans 16 amino acids. The CDR3 is CASSPRGRGLQETQYF. The CDR3 nucleotides are TGTGCCAGCAGCCCCCGGGGTAGGGGACTCCAAGAGACCCAGTACTTC.

V and J are TRBV4-3 and TRBJ2-7; 14 nucleotides agree with TRBD2. Germline CDR1 and CDR2: LGHNA and YSLEER. The V gene end was trimmed by 3 bases and the J gene end by 3 bases; junction bases not matched to a gene: 4. CDR3 length: 16 amino acids. CDR3 region: CASSQGLAGESYEQYF. As DNA, the CDR3 is TGCGCCAGCAGCCAGGGACTAGCGGGAGAAAGCTACGAGCAGTACTTC.

Points on this clone: The sample holds other DNA sequences that translate to the same CDR3. The chain uses TRBV10-3 and TRBJ1-2; 9 bases align to TRBD1. Germline CDR1 ENHRY, CDR2 SYGVKD. The CDR3 contains 13 residues. J was trimmed by 8 bases and V by 4 bases; bases with no gene match: 5. Here the CDR3 reads CAISAGQGGGYTF. The CDR3 DNA reads as TGTGCCATCAGTGCGGGACAGGGCGGCGGCTACACCTTC.

The sample holds one count of this clone. The CDR3 loop reads CASSKAGITSGRTSTDTQYF. The CDR3 DNA reads as TGTGCCAGCAGCAAAGCGGGTATAACTAGCGGGAGGACTAGCACAGATACGCAGTATTTT. The J gene is TRBJ2-3, the V gene TRBV21-1; the DNA was not compared with TRBD2, the D call given in the table. TRBV21-1 is shown as a pseudogene. The CDR3 has 20 amino acids.

The genes are TRBV30 and TRBJ2-5; 8 bases map to TRBD2. Germline V gene data show CDR1 as GTSNPN and CDR2 as SVGIG (reference sequence). The V segment lost 3 bases and the J segment 4 bases; nucleotides outside the gene matches: 10. This CDR3 spans 15 amino acids. The CDR3 is CAWSDGTSLVETQYF. In DNA form, the CDR3 reads TGTGCCTGGAGCGACGGGACTAGTCTTGTAGAGACCCAGTACTTC.

The chain combines TRBV7-6 with TRBJ1-2; possibly TRBD1 for D (6 bases). V was cut by 4 bases and J by 8 bases, with 20 bases left in between. Germline V gives CDR1 SGHVS, CDR2 FNYEAQ. The CDR3 sequence is 15 residues long. This chain's CDR3 is CASSSLGGAWFGYTF. The CDR3 DNA is TGTGCCAGCAGCTCTTTAGGGGGGGCGTGGTTCGGCTACACCTTC. Full variable domain (rest looked up from reference TRBV7-6 and TRBJ1-2): GAGVSQSPRYKVTKRGQDVALRCDPISGHVSLYWYRQALGQGPEFLTYFNYEAQQDKSGLPNDRFSAERPEGSISTLTIQRTEQRDSAMYRCASSSLGGAWFGYTFGSGTRLTVV.

The sample holds a few counts of this clone. V gene TRBV18 combines with J gene TRBJ2-7; D remains unclear. Germline V gives CDR1 KGHSH, CDR2 LQKENI. The CDR3 totals 11 residues. Trimming took 3 bases from V and 6 from J, leaving 6 bases between them. CDR3 nucleotides: TGTGCCAGCTCACCCGCGGTCGAGCAGTACTTC. Its protein is CASSPAVEQYF.

The rearrangement joins TRBV7-9 to TRBJ1-6, with a weak D call TRBD1 (5 bases). The CDR3 has 13 amino acids. Per germline, CDR1 SEHNR and CDR2 FQNEAQ (reference sequence). Trimming pared 3 bases from V and 8 bases from J, leaving 8 bases between. CDR3 loop: CASSFLGDSPLHF. CDR3 DNA: TGTGCCAGCAGCTTTTTAGGGGATTCACCCCTCCACTTT.